The clone carrying this T cell receptor beta chain has a count of ten or more. The germline V and J ends were trimmed by 7 bases and 5 bases, with 18 bases remaining between them. This CDR3 contains 14 residues. Germline CDR1 reads SGHRS; CDR2 reads YFSETQ. The data derive from a study of blood T cell repertoires in COVID-19. Using immunoSEQ multiplex PCR, the repertoire was profiled, and TCRdb retains in-frame clones only, with some absent. This sample carries about 100,000 clones, 70% to 90% of them seen once, and the ten largest clones take 4% to 6%. The chain couples TRBV5-1 to TRBJ1-1, with a tentative D call TRBD1 (6 bases). Sequenced sample: peripheral blood. The sequence was collected from a man aged 40-49 years with active or convalescent COVID-19. CDR3: CASSPETGRTEAFF. CDR3 bases: TGCGCCAGCTCCCCGGAGACAGGACGGACTGAAGCTTTCTTT.